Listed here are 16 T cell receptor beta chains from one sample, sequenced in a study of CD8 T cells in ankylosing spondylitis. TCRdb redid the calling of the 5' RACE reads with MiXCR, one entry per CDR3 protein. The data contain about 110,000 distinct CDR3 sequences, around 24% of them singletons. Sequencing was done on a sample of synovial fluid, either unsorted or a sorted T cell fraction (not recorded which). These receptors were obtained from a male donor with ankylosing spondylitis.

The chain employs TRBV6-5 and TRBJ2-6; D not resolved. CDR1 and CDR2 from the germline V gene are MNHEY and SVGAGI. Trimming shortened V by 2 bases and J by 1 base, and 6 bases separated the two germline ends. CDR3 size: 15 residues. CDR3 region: CASSYDGSGANVLTF. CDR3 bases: TGTGCCAGCAGTTACGATGGATCTGGGGCCAACGTCCTGACTTTC.

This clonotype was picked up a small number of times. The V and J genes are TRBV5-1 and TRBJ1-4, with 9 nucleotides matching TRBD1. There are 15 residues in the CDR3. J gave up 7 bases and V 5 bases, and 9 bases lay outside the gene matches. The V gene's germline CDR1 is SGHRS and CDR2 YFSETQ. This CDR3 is CASRTGGSVSEKLFF. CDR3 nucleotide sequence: TGCGCCAGCAGGACAGGGGGAAGCGTGAGTGAAAAACTGTTTTTT.

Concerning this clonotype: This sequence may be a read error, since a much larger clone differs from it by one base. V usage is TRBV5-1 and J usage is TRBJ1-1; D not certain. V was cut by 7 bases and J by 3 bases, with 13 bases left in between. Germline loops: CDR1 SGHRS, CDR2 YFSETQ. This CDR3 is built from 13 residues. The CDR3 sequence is CASGRGLDTEAFF. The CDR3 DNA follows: TGCGCCAGCGGACGGGGTCTGGACACTGAAGCTTTCTTT.

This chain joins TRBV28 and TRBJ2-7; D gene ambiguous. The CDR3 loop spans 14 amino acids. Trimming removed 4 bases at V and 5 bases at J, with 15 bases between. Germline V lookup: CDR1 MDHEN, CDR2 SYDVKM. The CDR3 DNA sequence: TGTGCCAGCAGTTCACCCCAGGTACCGGACGAGCAGTACGTC. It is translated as CASSSPQVPDEQYV.

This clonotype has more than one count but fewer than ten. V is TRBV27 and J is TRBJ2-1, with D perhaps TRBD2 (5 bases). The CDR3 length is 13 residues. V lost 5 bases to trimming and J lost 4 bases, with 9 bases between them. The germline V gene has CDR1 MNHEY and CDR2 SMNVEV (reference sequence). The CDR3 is CASSTTRYNEQFF. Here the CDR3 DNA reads TGTGCCAGCAGTACAACTAGATACAATGAGCAGTTCTTC.

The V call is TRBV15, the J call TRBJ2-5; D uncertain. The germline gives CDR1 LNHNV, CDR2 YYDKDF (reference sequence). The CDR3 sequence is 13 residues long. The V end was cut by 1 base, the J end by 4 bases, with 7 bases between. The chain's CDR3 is CATSRVARETQYF. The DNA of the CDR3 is TGTGCCACCAGCAGAGTTGCCAGAGAGACCCAGTACTTC.

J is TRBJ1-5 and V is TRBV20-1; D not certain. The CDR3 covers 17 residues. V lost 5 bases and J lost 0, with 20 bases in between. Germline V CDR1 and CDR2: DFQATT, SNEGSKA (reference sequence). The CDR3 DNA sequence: TGCAGTGCTTCTCCACAGTTTCAGTCGTATAGCAATCAGCCCCAGCATTTT. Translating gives CSASPQFQSYSNQPQHF.

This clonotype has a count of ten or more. The CDR3: CASSTKTGYQPQHF. The DNA of the CDR3 is TGTGCCAGTAGTACCAAGACAGGGTATCAGCCCCAGCATTTT. The rearrangement links TRBV19 to TRBJ1-5; 7 bases map to TRBD1. The germline CDR1 and CDR2 sequences are LNHDA and SQIVND (reference sequence). V gave up 4 bases and J gave up 5 bases; unmatched junction bases: 5. The CDR3 runs to 14 residues.

CDR3 in amino acids: CASSHGLAWEQYF. In DNA, the CDR3 is TGTGCCAGCAGTCACGGACTAGCGTGGGAGCAGTACTTC. The rearrangement links TRBV12-3 or TRBV12-4 to TRBJ2-7, with 9 bases fitting TRBD2. The CDR3 is made up of 13 amino acids. J gave up 7 bases and V 5 bases, and 6 bases lay outside the gene matches.

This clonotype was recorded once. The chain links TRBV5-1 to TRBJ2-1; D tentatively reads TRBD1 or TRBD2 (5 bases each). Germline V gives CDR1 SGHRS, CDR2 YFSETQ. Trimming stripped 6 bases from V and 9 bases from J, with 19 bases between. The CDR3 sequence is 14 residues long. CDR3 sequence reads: CASNEMGDLGEQFF. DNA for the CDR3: TGCGCCAGCAATGAGATGGGGGATTTGGGTGAGCAGTTCTTC.

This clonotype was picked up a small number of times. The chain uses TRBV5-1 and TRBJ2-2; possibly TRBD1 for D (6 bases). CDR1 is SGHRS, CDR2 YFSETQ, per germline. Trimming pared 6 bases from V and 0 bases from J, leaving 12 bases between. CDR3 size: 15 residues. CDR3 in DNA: TGCGCCAGCACGCAGACAGGAGCGAACACCGGGGAGCTGTTTTTT. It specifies CASTQTGANTGELFF.

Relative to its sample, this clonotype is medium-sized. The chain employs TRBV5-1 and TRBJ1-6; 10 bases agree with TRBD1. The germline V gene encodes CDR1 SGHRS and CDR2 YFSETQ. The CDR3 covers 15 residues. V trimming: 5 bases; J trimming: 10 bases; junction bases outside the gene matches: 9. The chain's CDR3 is CASSKTGGKESPLHF. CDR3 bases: TGCGCCAGCAGTAAGACAGGGGGCAAGGAATCACCCCTCCACTTT. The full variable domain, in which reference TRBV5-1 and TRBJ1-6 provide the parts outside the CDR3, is KAGVTQTPRYLIKTRGQQVTLSCSPISGHRSVSWYQQTPGQGLQFLFEYFSETQRNKGNFPGRFSGRQFSNSRSEMNVSTLELGDSALYLCASSKTGGKESPLHFGNGTRLTVT.

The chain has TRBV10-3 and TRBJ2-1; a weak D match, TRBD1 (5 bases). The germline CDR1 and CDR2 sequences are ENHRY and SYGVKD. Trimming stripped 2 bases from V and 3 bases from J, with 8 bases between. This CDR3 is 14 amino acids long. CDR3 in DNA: TGTGCCATCAGTGAGGCGACAGTCTACAATGAGCAGTTCTTC. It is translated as CAISEATVYNEQFF.

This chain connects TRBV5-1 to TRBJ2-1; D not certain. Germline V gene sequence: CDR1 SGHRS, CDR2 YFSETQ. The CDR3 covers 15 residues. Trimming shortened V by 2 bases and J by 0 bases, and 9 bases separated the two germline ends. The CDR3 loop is CASSFTDFSYNEQFF. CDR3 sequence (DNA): TGCGCCAGCAGCTTTACAGACTTCTCCTACAATGAGCAGTTCTTC.

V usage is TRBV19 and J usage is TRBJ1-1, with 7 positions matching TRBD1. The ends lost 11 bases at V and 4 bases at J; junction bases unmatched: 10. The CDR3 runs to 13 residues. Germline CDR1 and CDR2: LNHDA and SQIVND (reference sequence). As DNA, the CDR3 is TGTGCCTGTAAGGGGGCGCTCGGCACTGAAGCTTTCTTT. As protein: CACKGALGTEAFF.

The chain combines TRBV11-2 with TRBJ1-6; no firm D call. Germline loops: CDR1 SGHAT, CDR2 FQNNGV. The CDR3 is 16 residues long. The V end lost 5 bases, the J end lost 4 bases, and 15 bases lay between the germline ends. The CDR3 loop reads CASSNPLGSYNSPLHF. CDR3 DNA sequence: TGTGCCAGCAGCAACCCTTTGGGCAGTTATAATTCACCCCTCCACTTT.